The 30 T cell receptor beta chains in this list originate from one sample, sequenced in a study of blood T cell repertoires in COVID-19. Generated by immunoSEQ multiplex PCR, the TCRdb table keeps only in-frame clones and is missing some. The table records approximately 250,000 clones, 70% to 90% of them present only once. Sequenced input: PBMCs or T cells enriched from blood (not recorded which). The source is a woman aged 25 to 45 with acute COVID-19.

Turning to this clone: This CDR3 is also generated by other DNA sequences in the sample. The CDR3 sequence: CASSPAGEQFF. In nucleotides, the CDR3 is TGTGCCAGCAGTCCAGCAGGTGAGCAGTTCTTC. The chain is built from TRBV12-3 or TRBV12-4 and TRBJ2-1; no firm D call. Trimming stripped 5 bases from V and 9 bases from J, with 8 bases between. The CDR3 contains 11 residues.

The DNA for the CDR3 is TGTGCCTGGAGTCCCTTCTCCTATAATTCACCCCTCCACTTT. Translating it yields CAWSPFSYNSPLHF. The V and J genes are TRBV30 and TRBJ1-6; D is ambiguous. The V and J ends lost 2 bases and 0 bases respectively, with 5 bases between them. This CDR3 has 14 amino acids. Germline V gives CDR1 GTSNPN, CDR2 SVGIG (reference sequence).

The gene calls are TRBV28 and TRBJ1-6; D is unclear. Germline CDR1 reads MDHEN; CDR2 reads SYDVKM. The CDR3 runs 15 residues. V gave up 6 bases and J gave up 0 bases, with 9 bases separating them. The CDR3, as DNA: TGTGCCAGCAGCGGCGGTCGCTCCTATAATTCACCCCTCCACTTT. Protein product: CASSGGRSYNSPLHF.

The chain joins TRBV29-1 to TRBJ2-2; no firm D call. Between the trimmed V and J ends, which lost 6 bases and 3 bases, there was a span of 5 bases. This CDR3 is 11 amino acids long. CDR1 and CDR2 from the germline V gene are SQVTM and ANQGSEA. The CDR3 here is CSVRYTGELFF. The CDR3 region has the DNA TGCAGCGTACGGTACACCGGGGAGCTGTTTTTT.

This clone was observed a few times. The chain combines TRBV3-1 (or the pseudogene TRBV3-2) with TRBJ1-4; 10 bases agree with TRBD1. CDR1 LGHDT and CDR2 YNNKEL come from the germline V gene (reference sequence). V lost 2 bases and J lost 7; bases outside the gene matches: 4. The CDR3 has 15 residues. CDR3 bases: TGTGCCAGCAGCCAATCCGGGACAGGGGTTGAAAAACTGTTTTTT. Translated: CASSQSGTGVEKLFF.

This chain links TRBV5-1 with TRBJ2-1, with 11 positions matching TRBD2. This CDR3 has 15 amino acids. The germline CDR1 and CDR2 sequences are SGHRS and YFSETQ. V lost 6 bases, J lost 8 bases, and 10 bases stayed unmatched. In DNA form, the CDR3 reads TGCGCCAGCATGGGTAGCGGGAGGGAAAGGGATGAGCAGTTCTTC. The encoded protein is CASMGSGRERDEQFF.

This clone was detected a few times. V usage is TRBV4-1 and J usage is TRBJ2-7; D is ambiguous. The CDR3 spans 16 residues. The germline V gene encodes CDR1 MGHRA and CDR2 YSYEKL. Deletions cut 1 base from V and 2 bases from J, with 15 bases between. This chain's CDR3 is CASSQVNGPDTYEQYF. In DNA form, the CDR3 reads TGCGCCAGCAGCCAAGTAAACGGTCCCGATACCTACGAGCAGTACTTC.

This chain links TRBV10-3 with TRBJ2-7; 8 nucleotides match TRBD1. Trimming cost V 4 bases and J 4 bases; bases outside gene matches: 15. This CDR3 region has 17 residues. Germline-derived CDR1 and CDR2 are ENHRY and SYGVKD. CDR3 amino acids: CAISGTGDQGAVYEQYF. In DNA form, the CDR3 reads TGTGCCATCAGTGGGACGGGGGACCAGGGGGCTGTGTACGAGCAGTACTTC.

The chain carries TRBV27 and TRBJ2-1; D gene ambiguous. Deletions cut 6 bases from V and 6 bases from J, with 12 bases between. The CDR3 is 13 residues long. The germline V gene encodes CDR1 MNHEY and CDR2 SMNVEV (reference sequence). The CDR3 spells CASSPFGINEQFF. The CDR3 region has the DNA TGTGCCAGCAGCCCCTTCGGTATCAATGAGCAGTTCTTC.

V gene TRBV11-1 combines with J gene TRBJ2-1; 12 bases match TRBD2. Trimming removed 5 bases from V and 4 bases from J; junction bases left unmatched: 3. This CDR3 has 15 residues. From germline, CDR1 is SGHAT and CDR2 FQDESV (reference sequence). DNA for the CDR3: TGTGCCAGCAGCCCAGGGACTAGCGGGTACAATGAGCAGTTCTTC. Translation: CASSPGTSGYNEQFF.

As to this clone: The identical CDR3 is also encoded by other nucleotide sequences in the sample. The chain employs TRBV19 and TRBJ1-1, with no clear D. V lost 1 base and J lost 8, with 11 bases in between. CDR3 length: 13 amino acids. Germline CDR1 is LNHDA and CDR2 is SQIVND (reference sequence). The CDR3 here is CASSIGGGTEAFF. CDR3 DNA sequence: TGTGCCAGTAGTATAGGCGGAGGAACAGAAGCTTTCTTT.

The chain has TRBV15 and TRBJ1-5, with unresolved D. Between the trimmed V and J ends, which lost 1 base and 4 bases, there was a span of 11 bases. CDR3 size: 15 residues. CDR1 is LNHNV, CDR2 YYDKDF, per germline (reference sequence). CDR3 amino acids: CATSRGGGQNQPQHF. The CDR3 nucleotides read TGTGCCACCAGCAGAGGGGGAGGGCAGAATCAGCCCCAGCATTTT.

The chain couples TRBV5-1 to TRBJ2-5; possible D gene TRBD2, 6 bases. The CDR3 extends over 14 amino acids. Germline values: CDR1 SGHRS, CDR2 YFSETQ. Trimming took 5 bases from V and 3 from J, leaving 14 bases between them. CDR3 loop: CASRSGDWEETQYF. The CDR3 nucleotides are TGCGCCAGCAGGTCGGGGGATTGGGAAGAGACCCAGTACTTC.

This clone was counted only a few times. The chain is built from TRBV11-1 and TRBJ1-3; D call uncertain. Per germline, CDR1 SGHAT and CDR2 FQDESV (reference sequence). The CDR3 consists of 14 residues. V was cut by 4 bases and J by 0 bases, with 7 bases left in between. CDR3 loop: CASSYSYSGNTIYF. The CDR3 DNA reads TGTGCCAGCAGCTACAGCTACTCTGGAAACACCATATATTTT.

The V and J genes are TRBV5-4 and TRBJ2-1; the match to TRBD2 covers 8 bases. Per germline, CDR1 SGHNT and CDR2 YYREEE (reference sequence). V lost 0 bases and J lost 3; bases outside the gene matches: 8. There are 17 residues in the CDR3. CDR3 loop: CASSLGSGSLGYNEQFF. CDR3 sequence (DNA): TGTGCCAGCAGCTTGGGGAGCGGGAGTTTGGGCTACAATGAGCAGTTCTTC.

The chain has TRBV7-2 and TRBJ2-7, with D tentatively TRBD2 (5 bases). Germline CDR1 SGHTA, CDR2 FQGNSA. This CDR3 has 14 amino acids. The V end was cut by 1 base, the J end by 5 bases, with 12 bases between. In nucleotides, the CDR3 is TGTGCCAGCAGCTTAGGGACTCCCGACGACGAGCAGTACTTC. It yields the protein CASSLGTPDDEQYF.

The chain carries TRBV6-5 and TRBJ2-1; possible D gene TRBD1, 6 bases. The V gene's germline CDR1 is MNHEY and CDR2 SVGAGI. V dropped 6 bases and J dropped 7 bases, with 19 bases sitting between them. The CDR3 totals 15 residues. CDR3 sequence: CASSPGQPLGNEQFF. The CDR3 DNA sequence: TGTGCCAGCAGCCCGGGACAACCTCTAGGGAATGAGCAGTTCTTC.

The V call is TRBV28, the J call TRBJ1-1, with 8 bases that match TRBD1. The V gene's germline CDR1 is MDHEN and CDR2 SYDVKM. The CDR3 totals 15 residues. With 5 bases clipped from V and 0 bases from J, the junction kept 5 bases outside the gene matches. This chain's CDR3 is CASSPSRGLNTEAFF. CDR3 sequence (DNA): TGTGCCAGCAGTCCCTCCAGGGGGCTGAACACTGAAGCTTTCTTT.

The J gene is TRBJ2-1, the V gene TRBV28, with 9 nucleotides matching TRBD2. Germline V gene lookup returns CDR1 MDHEN and CDR2 SYDVKM. J gave up 0 bases and V 5 bases, and 2 bases lay outside the gene matches. The length of the CDR3 is 15 residues. The CDR3 DNA follows: TGTGCCAGCAGTCGACTAGCGGACTCCTACAATGAGCAGTTCTTC. Protein sequence: CASSRLADSYNEQFF.

This chain connects TRBV28 to TRBJ1-1; 10 bases are shared with TRBD1. Trimming cost V 2 bases and J 10 bases; bases outside gene matches: 4. Germline V lookup: CDR1 MDHEN, CDR2 SYDVKM. The CDR3 is made up of 13 amino acids. The CDR3 DNA reads TGTGCCAGCAGTTTACCCCGACAGGGGGCAGCTTTCTTT. It codes for CASSLPRQGAAFF.

The V and J genes are TRBV5-1 and TRBJ2-3; D perhaps matches TRBD1 (5 bases). This CDR3 spans 14 amino acids. V lost 4 bases, J lost 0 bases, and 9 bases lay in between. Germline CDR1 and CDR2: SGHRS and YFSETQ. CDR3 nucleotides: TGCGCCAGCAGCGGGGCAGGCAGCACAGATACGCAGTATTTT. Encoded protein: CASSGAGSTDTQYF.

This chain joins TRBV2 and TRBJ1-3, with D tentatively TRBD1 (6 bases). The CDR3 is made up of 13 amino acids. Per the germline V gene, CDR1 is SNHLY and CDR2 is FYNNEI. Deletions cut 10 bases from V and 2 bases from J, with 12 bases between. CDR3 in amino acids: CATRGGAGNTIYF. CDR3 sequence (DNA): TGTGCCACCAGGGGAGGGGCTGGAAACACCATATATTTT.

V usage is TRBV29-1 and J usage is TRBJ2-2, with D possibly TRBD2 on 6 matching bases. Germline V gives CDR1 SQVTM, CDR2 ANQGSEA. The V gene lost 4 bases and the J gene lost 0 bases, with 12 bases spanning the gap. The CDR3 sequence is 15 residues long. The CDR3 DNA is TGCAGCGTTGTGCTAGCGCCTGCGAACACCGGGGAGCTGTTTTTT. Translated, it gives CSVVLAPANTGELFF.

The J gene is TRBJ2-1, the V gene TRBV25-1; TRBD2 agrees at 8 bases. J was trimmed by 8 bases and V by 3 bases; bases with no gene match: 9. Germline V CDR1 and CDR2: MGHDK, SYGVNS. The CDR3 contains 15 residues. DNA of the CDR3: TGTGCCAGCAGTGAGCCCGCGGGGGGAATCCATGAGCAGTTCTTC. It translates to CASSEPAGGIHEQFF.

The V and J genes are TRBV5-1 and TRBJ1-1; D remains ambiguous. The CDR3 length is 13 residues. Germline V gene data show CDR1 as SGHRS and CDR2 as YFSETQ. The germline V and J ends were trimmed by 5 bases and 4 bases, with 12 bases remaining between them. In nucleotides, the CDR3 is TGCGCCAGCAGGCGGGAATACGGCACTGAAGCTTTCTTT. Translating it yields CASRREYGTEAFF.

The chain uses TRBV15 and TRBJ2-2; unclear D gene. The V end was cut by 0 bases, the J end by 6 bases, with 8 bases between. This CDR3 region has 14 residues. The germline V gene encodes CDR1 LNHNV and CDR2 YYDKDF (reference sequence). This chain's CDR3 is CATSRDHTPGELFF. As DNA, the CDR3 is TGTGCCACCAGCAGAGATCACACACCCGGGGAGCTGTTTTTT.

The chain employs TRBV7-9 and TRBJ2-7; possible D gene TRBD2, 5 bases. The V gene lost 3 bases and the J gene lost 1 base, with 10 bases spanning the gap. The CDR3 sequence is 14 residues long. Germline assignment: CDR1 SEHNR and CDR2 FQNEAQ (reference sequence). The CDR3 protein is CASSFQADSYEQYF. In nucleotides, the CDR3 is TGTGCCAGCAGCTTTCAAGCGGATTCCTACGAGCAGTACTTC.

CDR3 region: CASSHPPREGEYGYTF. CDR3 nucleotides: TGTGCCAGCAGCCACCCACCCCGGGAGGGGGAGTATGGCTACACCTTC. This rearrangement joins TRBV7-9 to TRBJ1-2; D might be TRBD1 (6 bases). Germline CDR1 is SEHNR and CDR2 is FQNEAQ (reference sequence). Trimming removed 5 bases from V and 5 bases from J, with 21 bases in between. The CDR3 loop spans 16 amino acids. The complete variable domain, with remaining parts taken from reference TRBV7-9 and TRBJ1-2, reads DTGVSQNPRHKITKRGQNVTFRCDPISEHNRLYWYRQTLGQGPEFLTYFQNEAQLEKSRLLSDRFSAERPKGSFSTLEIQRTEQGDSAMYLCASSHPPREGEYGYTFGSGTRLTVV.

This chain links TRBV24-1 with TRBJ2-5; 7 bases match TRBD1. Germline trimming cut 3 bases from V and 4 bases from J; bases unmatched to any gene: 4. The CDR3 is made up of 14 amino acids. Germline V gene lookup returns CDR1 KGHDR and CDR2 SFDVKD. In nucleotides, the CDR3 is TGTGCCACCAGTGATCCGACAGGGTTAGAGACCCAGTACTTC. Translated, it gives CATSDPTGLETQYF.

The chain couples TRBV9 to TRBJ2-2; 8 bases match TRBD2. The CDR3 length is 16 residues. CDR1 SGDLS and CDR2 YYNGEE come from the germline V gene. The V segment lost 0 bases and the J segment 4 bases; nucleotides outside the gene matches: 5. CDR3 coding DNA: TGTGCCAGCAGCGTAGAACTAGCGGACGTCACCGGGGAGCTGTTTTTT. This translates into CASSVELADVTGELFF. The whole variable domain, filled in from reference TRBV9 and TRBJ2-2, reads DSGVTQTPKHLITATGQRVTLRCSPRSGDLSVYWYQQSLDQGLQFLIQYYNGEERAKGNILERFSAQQFPDLHSELNLSSLELGDSALYFCASSVELADVTGELFFGEGSRLTVL.